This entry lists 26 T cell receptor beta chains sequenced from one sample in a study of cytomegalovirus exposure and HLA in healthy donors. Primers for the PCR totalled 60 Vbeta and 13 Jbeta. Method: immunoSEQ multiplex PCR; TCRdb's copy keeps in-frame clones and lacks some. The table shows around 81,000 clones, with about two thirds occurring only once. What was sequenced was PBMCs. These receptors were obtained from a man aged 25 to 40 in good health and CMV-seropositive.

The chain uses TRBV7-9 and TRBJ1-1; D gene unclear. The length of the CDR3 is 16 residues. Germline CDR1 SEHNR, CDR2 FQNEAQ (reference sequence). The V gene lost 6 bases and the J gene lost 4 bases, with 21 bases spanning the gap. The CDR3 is CASSRSSYRLGTEAFF. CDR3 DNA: TGTGCCAGCAGTAGATCTTCGTACCGACTAGGCACTGAAGCTTTCTTT. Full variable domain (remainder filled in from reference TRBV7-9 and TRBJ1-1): DTGVSQNPRHKITKRGQNVTFRCDPISEHNRLYWYRQTLGQGPEFLTYFQNEAQLEKSRLLSDRFSAERPKGSFSTLEIQRTEQGDSAMYLCASSRSSYRLGTEAFFGQGTRLTVV.

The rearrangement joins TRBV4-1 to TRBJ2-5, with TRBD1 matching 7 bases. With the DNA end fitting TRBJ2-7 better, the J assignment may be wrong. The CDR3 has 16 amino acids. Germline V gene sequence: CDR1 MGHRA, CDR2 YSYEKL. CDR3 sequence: CASSQDGQEFTYEQYF. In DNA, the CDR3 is TGCGCCAGCAGCCAAGATGGACAGGAGTTTACCTACGAGCAGTACTTC.

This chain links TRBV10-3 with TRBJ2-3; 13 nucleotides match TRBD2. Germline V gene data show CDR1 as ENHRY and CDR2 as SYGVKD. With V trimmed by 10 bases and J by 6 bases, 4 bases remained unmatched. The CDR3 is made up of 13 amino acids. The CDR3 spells CASQLAGGDTQYF. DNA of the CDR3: TGTGCCAGCCAACTAGCGGGAGGGGATACGCAGTATTTT.

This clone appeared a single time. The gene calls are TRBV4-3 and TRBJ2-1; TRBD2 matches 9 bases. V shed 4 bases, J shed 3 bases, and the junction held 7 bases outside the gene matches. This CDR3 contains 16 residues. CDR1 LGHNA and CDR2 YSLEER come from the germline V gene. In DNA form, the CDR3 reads TGCGCCAGCAGCCGTATCGGGACTAGCAGCTACAATGAGCAGTTCTTC. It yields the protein CASSRIGTSSYNEQFF.

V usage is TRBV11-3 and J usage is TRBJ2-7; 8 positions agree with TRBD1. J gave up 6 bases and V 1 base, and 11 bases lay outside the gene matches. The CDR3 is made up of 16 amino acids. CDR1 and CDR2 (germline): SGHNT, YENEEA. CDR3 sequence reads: CASSLAGTGGRGEQYF. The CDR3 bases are TGTGCCAGCAGCTTAGCCGGGACAGGTGGCCGGGGCGAGCAGTACTTC.

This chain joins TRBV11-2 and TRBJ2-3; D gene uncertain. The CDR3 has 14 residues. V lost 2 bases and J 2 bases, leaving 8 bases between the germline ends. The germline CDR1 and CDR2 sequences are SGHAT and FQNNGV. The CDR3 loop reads CASSLIIPTDTQYF. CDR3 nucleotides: TGTGCCAGCAGCTTAATTATTCCCACAGATACGCAGTATTTT.

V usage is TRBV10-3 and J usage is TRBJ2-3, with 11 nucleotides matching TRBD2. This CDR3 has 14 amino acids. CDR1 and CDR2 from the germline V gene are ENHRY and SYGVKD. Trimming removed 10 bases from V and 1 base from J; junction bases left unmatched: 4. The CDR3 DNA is TGTGCCACCGTGACTAGCGGGGGCACAGATACGCAGTATTTT. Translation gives CATVTSGGTDTQYF.

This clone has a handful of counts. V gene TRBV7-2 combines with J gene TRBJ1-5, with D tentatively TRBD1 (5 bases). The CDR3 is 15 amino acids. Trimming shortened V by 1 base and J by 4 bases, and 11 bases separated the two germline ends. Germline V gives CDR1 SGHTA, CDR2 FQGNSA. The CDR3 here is CASSLVTGMNQPQHF. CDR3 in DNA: TGTGCCAGCAGCTTAGTCACAGGAATGAATCAGCCCCAGCATTTT. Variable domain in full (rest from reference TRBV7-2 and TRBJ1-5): GAGVSQSPSNKVTEKGKDVELRCDPISGHTALYWYRQSLGQGLEFLIYFQGNSAPDKSGLPSDRFSAERTGGSVSTLTIQRTQQEDSAVYLCASSLVTGMNQPQHFGDGTRLSIL.

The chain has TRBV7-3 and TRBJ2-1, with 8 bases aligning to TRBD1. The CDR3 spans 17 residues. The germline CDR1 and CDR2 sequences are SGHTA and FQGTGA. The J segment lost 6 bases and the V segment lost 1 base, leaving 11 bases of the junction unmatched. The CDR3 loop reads CASSLRVGDRGSNEQFF. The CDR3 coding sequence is TGTGCCAGCAGCTTAAGGGTAGGAGACAGGGGAAGCAATGAGCAGTTCTTC.

Written as DNA, the CDR3 is TGTGCCAGCAGCCCCCCTGTCCCGGGAGCCTATGGCTACACCTTC. Translating it yields CASSPPVPGAYGYTF. This rearrangement joins TRBV5-4 to TRBJ1-2; D not certain. This CDR3 has 15 amino acids. In germline, CDR1 is SGHNT, CDR2 YYREEE (reference sequence). The ends were cut back, 4 bases at V and 4 bases at J, with 17 bases in the middle.

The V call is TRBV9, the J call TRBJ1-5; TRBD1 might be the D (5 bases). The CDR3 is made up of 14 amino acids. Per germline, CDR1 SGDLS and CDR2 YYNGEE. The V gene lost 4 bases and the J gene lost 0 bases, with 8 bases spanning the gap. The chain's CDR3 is CASSPTVSNQPQHF. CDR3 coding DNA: TGTGCCAGCAGCCCGACAGTTAGCAATCAGCCCCAGCATTTT.

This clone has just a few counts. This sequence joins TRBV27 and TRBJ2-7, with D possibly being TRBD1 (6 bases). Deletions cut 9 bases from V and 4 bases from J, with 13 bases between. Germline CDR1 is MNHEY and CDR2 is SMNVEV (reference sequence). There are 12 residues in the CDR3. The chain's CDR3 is CASWTARYEQYF. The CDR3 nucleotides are TGTGCCAGTTGGACAGCGAGATACGAGCAGTACTTC.

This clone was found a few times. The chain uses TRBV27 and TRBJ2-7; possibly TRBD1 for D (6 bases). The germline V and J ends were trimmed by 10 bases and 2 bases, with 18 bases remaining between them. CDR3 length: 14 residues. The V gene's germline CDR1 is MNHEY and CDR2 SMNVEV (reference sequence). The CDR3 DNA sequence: TGTGCCACCAACCCCGGGACACCCCCCTACGAGCAGTACTTC. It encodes CATNPGTPPYEQYF.

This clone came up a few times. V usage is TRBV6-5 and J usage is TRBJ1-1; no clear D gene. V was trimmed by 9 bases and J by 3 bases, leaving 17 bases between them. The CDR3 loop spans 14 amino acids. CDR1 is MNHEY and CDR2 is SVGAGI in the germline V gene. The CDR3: CASYRSGRYTEAFF. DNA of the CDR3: TGTGCCAGTTATCGTTCGGGTCGGTACACTGAAGCTTTCTTT.

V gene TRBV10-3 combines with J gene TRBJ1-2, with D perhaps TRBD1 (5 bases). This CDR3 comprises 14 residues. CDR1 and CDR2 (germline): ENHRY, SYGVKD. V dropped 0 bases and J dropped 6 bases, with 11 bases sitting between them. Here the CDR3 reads CAISESLGRDGYTF. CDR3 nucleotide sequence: TGTGCCATCAGTGAGTCACTTGGCAGGGATGGCTACACCTTC.

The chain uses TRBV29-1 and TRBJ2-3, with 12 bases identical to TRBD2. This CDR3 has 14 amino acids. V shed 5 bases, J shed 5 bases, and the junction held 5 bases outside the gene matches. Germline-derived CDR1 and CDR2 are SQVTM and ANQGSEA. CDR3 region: CSVTTSGGKDTQYF. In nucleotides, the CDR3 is TGCAGCGTTACTACTAGCGGGGGGAAAGATACGCAGTATTTT.

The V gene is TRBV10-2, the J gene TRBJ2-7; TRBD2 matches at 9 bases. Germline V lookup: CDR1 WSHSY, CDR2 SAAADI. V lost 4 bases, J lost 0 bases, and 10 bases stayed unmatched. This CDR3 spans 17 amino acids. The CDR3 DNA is TGCGCCAGCAGTGGGAGTAGCGGGGGAGGGGGCTCCTACGAGCAGTACTTC. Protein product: CASSGSSGGGGSYEQYF.

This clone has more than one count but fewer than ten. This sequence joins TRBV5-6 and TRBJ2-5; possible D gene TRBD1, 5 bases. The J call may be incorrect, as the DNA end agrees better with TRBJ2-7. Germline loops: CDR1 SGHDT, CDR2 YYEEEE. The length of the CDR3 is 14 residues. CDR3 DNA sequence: TGTGCCAGCAGGGACACACGAAGCTCCTACGAGCAGTACTTC. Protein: CASRDTRSSYEQYF.

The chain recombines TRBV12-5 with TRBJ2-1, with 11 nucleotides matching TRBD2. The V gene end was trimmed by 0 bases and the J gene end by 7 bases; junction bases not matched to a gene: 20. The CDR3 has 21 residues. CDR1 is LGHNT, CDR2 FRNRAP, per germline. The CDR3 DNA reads TGTGCTAGTGGTTTGGTACCCCTCCCGCTAGCGGGGGGCAAGGAGAGGAATGAGCAGTTCTTC. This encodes CASGLVPLPLAGGKERNEQFF.

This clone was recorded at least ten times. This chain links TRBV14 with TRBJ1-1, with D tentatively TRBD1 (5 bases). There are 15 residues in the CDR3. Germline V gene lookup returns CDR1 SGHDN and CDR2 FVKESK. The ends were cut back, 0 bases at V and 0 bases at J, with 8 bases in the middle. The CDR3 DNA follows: TGTGCCAGCAGCCAAGAGACAGTTATGAACACTGAAGCTTTCTTT. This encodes CASSQETVMNTEAFF.

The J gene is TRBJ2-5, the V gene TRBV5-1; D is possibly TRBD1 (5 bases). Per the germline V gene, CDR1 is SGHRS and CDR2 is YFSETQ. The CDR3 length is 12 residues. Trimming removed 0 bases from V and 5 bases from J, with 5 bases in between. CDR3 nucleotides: TGCGCCAGCAGCTTGGAGGGGGAGACCCAGTACTTC. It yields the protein CASSLEGETQYF.

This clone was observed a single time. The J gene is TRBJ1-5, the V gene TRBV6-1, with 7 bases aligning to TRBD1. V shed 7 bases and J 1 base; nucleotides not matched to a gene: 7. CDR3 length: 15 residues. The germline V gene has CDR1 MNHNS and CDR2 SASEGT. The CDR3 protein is CASTTGMGSNQPQHF. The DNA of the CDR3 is TGTGCCAGCACGACAGGGATGGGCAGCAATCAGCCCCAGCATTTT.

This CDR3 is CASSETSGEGNEQFF. CDR3 bases: TGTGCCAGCAGTGAAACTAGCGGGGAAGGCAATGAGCAGTTCTTC. This chain links TRBV6-4 with TRBJ2-1; 10 positions match TRBD2. CDR3 length: 15 residues. Germline V gene lookup returns CDR1 MRHNA and CDR2 SNTAGT. V lost 3 bases to trimming and J lost 6 bases; unmatched junction nucleotides: 5.

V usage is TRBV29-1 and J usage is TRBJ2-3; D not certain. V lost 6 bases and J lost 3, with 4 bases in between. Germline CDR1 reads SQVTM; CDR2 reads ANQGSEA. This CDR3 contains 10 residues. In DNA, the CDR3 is TGCAGCGTATTAACAGATACGCAGTATTTT. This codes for CSVLTDTQYF.

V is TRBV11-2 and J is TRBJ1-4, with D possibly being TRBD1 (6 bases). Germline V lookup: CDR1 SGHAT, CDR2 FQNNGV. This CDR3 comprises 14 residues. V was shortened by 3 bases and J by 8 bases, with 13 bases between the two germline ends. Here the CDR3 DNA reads TGTGCCAGCAGCTTCAATCAGGGGTCCGAAAAACTGTTTTTT. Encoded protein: CASSFNQGSEKLFF.

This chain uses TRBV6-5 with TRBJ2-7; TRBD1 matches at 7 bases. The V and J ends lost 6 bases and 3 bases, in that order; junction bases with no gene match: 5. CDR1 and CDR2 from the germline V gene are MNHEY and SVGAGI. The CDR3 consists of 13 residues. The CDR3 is CASSRDSYYEQYF. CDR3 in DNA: TGTGCCAGCAGCAGGGACAGCTACTACGAGCAGTACTTC.